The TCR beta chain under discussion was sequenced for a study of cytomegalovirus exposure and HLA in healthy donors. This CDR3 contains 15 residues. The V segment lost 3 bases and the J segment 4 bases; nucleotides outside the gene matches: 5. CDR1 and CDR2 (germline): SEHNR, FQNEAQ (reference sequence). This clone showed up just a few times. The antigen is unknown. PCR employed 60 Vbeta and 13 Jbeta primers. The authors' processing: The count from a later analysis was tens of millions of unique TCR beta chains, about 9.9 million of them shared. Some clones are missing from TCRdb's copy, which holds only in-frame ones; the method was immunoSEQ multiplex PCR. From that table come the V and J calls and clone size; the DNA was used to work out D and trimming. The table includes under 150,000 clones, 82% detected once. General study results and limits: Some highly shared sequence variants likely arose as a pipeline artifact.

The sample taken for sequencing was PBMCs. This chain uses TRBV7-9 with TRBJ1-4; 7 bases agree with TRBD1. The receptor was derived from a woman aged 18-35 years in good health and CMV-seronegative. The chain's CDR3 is CASSFGGQFNEKLFF. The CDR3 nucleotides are TGTGCCAGCAGCTTTGGGGGACAGTTTAATGAAAAACTGTTTTTT.